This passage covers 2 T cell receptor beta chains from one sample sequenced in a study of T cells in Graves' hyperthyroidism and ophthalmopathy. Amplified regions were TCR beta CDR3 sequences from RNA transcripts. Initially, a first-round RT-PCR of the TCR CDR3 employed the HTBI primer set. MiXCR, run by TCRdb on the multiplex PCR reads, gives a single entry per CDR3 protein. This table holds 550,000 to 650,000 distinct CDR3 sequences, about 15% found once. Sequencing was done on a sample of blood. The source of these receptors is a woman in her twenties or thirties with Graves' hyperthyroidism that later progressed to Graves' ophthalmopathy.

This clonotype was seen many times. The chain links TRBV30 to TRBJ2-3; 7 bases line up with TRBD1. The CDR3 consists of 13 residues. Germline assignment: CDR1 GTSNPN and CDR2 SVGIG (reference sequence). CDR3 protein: CAYLRGLTDTQYF. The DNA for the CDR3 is TGTGCTTACCTCAGGGGGTTGACAGATACGCAGTATTTT.

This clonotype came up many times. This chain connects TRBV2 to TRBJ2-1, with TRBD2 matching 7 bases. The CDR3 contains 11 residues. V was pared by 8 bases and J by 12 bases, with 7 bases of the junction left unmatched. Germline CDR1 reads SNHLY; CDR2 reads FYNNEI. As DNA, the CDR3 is TGTGCCAGCGGGACTATAGTGAGGCAGTTCTTC. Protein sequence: CASGTIVRQFF.